The 15 T cell receptor beta chains in this list originate from one sample, sequenced in a study of T cells in Graves' hyperthyroidism and ophthalmopathy. The source material, RNA transcripts, was used to amplify TCR beta CDR3 regions. The HTBI primer set served for first-round RT-PCR of the TCR CDR3. TCRdb redid the calling of the multiplex PCR reads with MiXCR, one entry per CDR3 protein. The profile covers about 96,000 distinct CDR3 sequences, with approximately 56% appearing a single time and 25% to 30% taken by the ten largest. Sequencing used blood. The source of these receptors is a woman in her forties with Graves' hyperthyroidism.

The chain is built from TRBV5-1 and TRBJ1-3, with a tentative D call TRBD1 (6 bases). From germline, CDR1 is SGHRS and CDR2 YFSETQ. V was clipped by 1 base and J by 0 bases, with 14 bases between them. The CDR3 consists of 17 residues. In DNA form, the CDR3 reads TGCGCCAGCAGCTTGAAACAGGGTGCACTCTCTGGAAACACCATATATTTT. Translation: CASSLKQGALSGNTIYF. The variable domain in full, completed from reference TRBV5-1 and TRBJ1-3, reads KAGVTQTPRYLIKTRGQQVTLSCSPISGHRSVSWYQQTPGQGLQFLFEYFSETQRNKGNFPGRFSGRQFSNSRSEMNVSTLELGDSALYLCASSLKQGALSGNTIYFGEGSWLTVV.

The chain employs TRBV7-2 and TRBJ1-2, with a weak D call TRBD1 (5 bases). Germline V CDR1 and CDR2: SGHTA, FQGNSA. V dropped 3 bases and J dropped 10 bases, with 24 bases sitting between them. This CDR3 has 16 residues. The CDR3 DNA reads as TGTGCCAGCAGCTTGTCCCTCGGGCGGGGCTCGGTAGACTACACCTTC. Protein sequence: CASSLSLGRGSVDYTF.

Remarks on this clonotype: Since a much larger clone is just one base distant, this may be a read error. This chain connects TRBV20-1 to TRBJ2-7, with TRBD2 matching 9 bases. This CDR3 has 15 residues. Per germline, CDR1 DFQATT and CDR2 SNEGSKA (reference sequence). The DNA of the CDR3 is TGCAGTGCTAGCATGCTAGCGGGGATCTCCTACGGGCAGTACTTC. It is translated as CSASMLAGISYGQYF.

This clonotype was recorded many times. This CDR3 reads CASSFRDRGRFSGELFF. The CDR3 nucleotides are TGTGCCAGCAGCTTCAGGGACAGGGGGCGTTTTTCCGGGGAGCTGTTTTTT. This sequence joins TRBV13 and TRBJ2-2, with 12 bases matching TRBD1. Germline V CDR1 and CDR2: PRHDT, FYEKMQ (reference sequence). This CDR3 spans 17 amino acids. V lost 3 bases, J lost 6 bases, and 8 bases stayed unmatched.

V is TRBV5-1 and J is TRBJ1-5; a possible D gene is TRBD1 (5 bases). V was clipped by 4 bases and J by 5 bases, with 13 bases between them. Looked up from germline, CDR1 is SGHRS and CDR2 is YFSETQ. The CDR3 contains 14 residues. The CDR3: CASSTPGGDQPQHF. Here the CDR3 DNA reads TGCGCCAGCAGCACACCAGGAGGGGATCAGCCCCAGCATTTT. The full variable domain, in which reference TRBV5-1 and TRBJ1-5 provide the parts outside the CDR3, is KAGVTQTPRYLIKTRGQQVTLSCSPISGHRSVSWYQQTPGQGLQFLFEYFSETQRNKGNFPGRFSGRQFSNSRSEMNVSTLELGDSALYLCASSTPGGDQPQHFGDGTRLSIL.

The chain couples TRBV20-1 to TRBJ1-5; 8 positions agree with TRBD1. Germline CDR1 is DFQATT and CDR2 is SNEGSKA (reference sequence). Germline trimming cut 5 bases from V and 3 bases from J; bases unmatched to any gene: 6. CDR3 length equals 14 residues. CDR3 in amino acids: CSAVRQGPNQPQHF. CDR3 coding DNA: TGCAGTGCTGTGCGACAGGGGCCCAATCAGCCCCAGCATTTT.

This rearrangement joins TRBV24-1 to TRBJ2-7, with TRBD2 matching 8 bases. Germline lookup yields CDR1 KGHDR and CDR2 SFDVKD. The CDR3 totals 14 residues. The J segment lost 5 bases and the V segment lost 4 bases, leaving 6 bases of the junction unmatched. In nucleotides, the CDR3 is TGTGCCACCAGTGACTCGAGCGGGAGCAACGAGCAGTACTTC. It encodes CATSDSSGSNEQYF.

This clonotype was detected many times. The V call is TRBV20-1, the J call TRBJ1-1, with D perhaps TRBD1 (6 bases). The CDR3 has 15 amino acids. V was cut by 3 bases and J by 4 bases, with 18 bases left in between. Germline CDR1 is DFQATT and CDR2 is SNEGSKA (reference sequence). The CDR3 nucleotides read TGCAGTGCTAGGGACCTACTCGAGGGGGGCACTGAAGCTTTCTTT. It yields the protein CSARDLLEGGTEAFF.

The CDR3 sequence is CASSLVRGEQYF. The CDR3 nucleotides are TGCGCCAGCAGCTTGGTGCGGGGCGAGCAGTACTTC. The chain links TRBV5-1 to TRBJ2-7; D might be TRBD2 (6 bases). Between the trimmed V and J ends, which lost 0 bases and 6 bases, there was a span of 7 bases. Germline-derived CDR1 and CDR2 are SGHRS and YFSETQ. The CDR3 has 12 residues.

This chain links TRBV7-3 with TRBJ2-7; 7 bases match TRBD2. V was pared by 5 bases and J by 1 base, with 5 bases of the junction left unmatched. Germline loops: CDR1 SGHTA, CDR2 FQGTGA. CDR3 length equals 14 residues. The CDR3 sequence: CASSMTAGSYEQYF. CDR3 coding DNA: TGTGCCAGCAGCATGACAGCGGGGTCCTACGAGCAGTACTTC.

Note on this clonotype: Germline is not matched at one junction end, which may reflect a read error. J is TRBJ1-2 and V is TRBV10-3; D is undetermined. The CDR3 runs 14 residues. CDR1 and CDR2 from the germline V gene are ENHRY and SYGVKD. CDR3 loop: CAISESVSNYGYTF. CDR3 in DNA: TGTGCTATCAGTGAGTCAGTCAGTAACTATGGCTACACCTTC.

This clonotype was detected many times. This chain connects TRBV7-2 to TRBJ2-2, with D possibly matching TRBD1 (6 bases). CDR1 and CDR2 (germline): SGHTA, FQGNSA. The CDR3 totals 15 residues. V was pared by 3 bases and J by 6 bases, with 14 bases between. The CDR3 spells CASSFGGLRSGELFF. The CDR3, as DNA: TGTGCCAGCAGCTTTGGGGGCTTGAGGTCCGGGGAGCTGTTTTTT.

At least ten counts were recorded for this clonotype. The chain is built from TRBV10-3 and TRBJ2-5, with 12 bases lining up with TRBD2. With V trimmed by 0 bases and J by 4 bases, 6 bases remained unmatched. Per germline, CDR1 ENHRY and CDR2 SYGVKD. CDR3 length: 17 amino acids. CDR3 loop: CAISESIALAGGETQYF. The CDR3 DNA follows: TGTGCCATCAGTGAGTCGATTGCACTAGCGGGGGGAGAGACCCAGTACTTC.

The rearrangement joins TRBV15 to TRBJ1-3; the match to TRBD1 covers 9 bases. Germline V gene sequence: CDR1 LNHNV, CDR2 YYDKDF (reference sequence). Unmatched junction bases numbered 9, after V lost 3 bases and J lost 0 bases. The CDR3 has 18 residues. CDR3 amino acids: CATSSASPGQGSGNTIYF. For the CDR3, the DNA is TGTGCCACCAGCAGCGCATCACCGGGACAGGGCTCTGGAAACACCATATATTTT.

This clonotype has only a few counts. The chain links TRBV7-2 to TRBJ2-1; weak D call: TRBD2 (5 bases). The germline V gene has CDR1 SGHTA and CDR2 FQGNSA. V was trimmed by 6 bases and J by 0 bases, leaving 15 bases between them. This CDR3 has 16 amino acids. The CDR3 DNA is TGTGCCAGCAGTCCCGCTCGGGGTAGCTCCTACAATGAGCAGTTCTTC. Translated: CASSPARGSSYNEQFF. The full variable domain, with the rest looked up from reference TRBV7-2 and TRBJ2-1, is GAGVSQSPSNKVTEKGKDVELRCDPISGHTALYWYRQSLGQGLEFLIYFQGNSAPDKSGLPSDRFSAERTGGSVSTLTIQRTQQEDSAVYLCASSPARGSSYNEQFFGPGTRLTVL.